The present T cell receptor beta chain was sequenced within a study of blood T cell repertoires in COVID-19. Study-level background: Spain, Italy and the United States supplied samples that represented acute and convalescent COVID-19. In each case, the material was cDNA or gDNA derived from T cells, B-cell-depleted T cells, or PBMCs.

The V end was cut by 4 bases, the J end by 2 bases, with 16 bases between. Germline V lookup: CDR1 SGDLS, CDR2 YYNGEE. The CDR3 totals 16 residues. Enrollees, roughly 18 to 89 years old, lived in 24 US areas. The study assigned cohorts using participant-reported clinical history. Here immunoSEQ multiplex PCR was the method, and the copy in TCRdb shows in-frame clones only, minus some. The sample includes around 200,000 clones, roughly 90% seen only once; the top ten take 10%. The chain couples TRBV9 to TRBJ1-3; perhaps TRBD1 as D (6 bases). Sequencing input: PBMCs or T cells enriched from blood (not recorded which). The sequence derives from a man aged 18-30 years with acute COVID-19. This CDR3 reads CASSPTPTGAGNTIYF. CDR3 DNA sequence: TGTGCCAGCAGCCCCACCCCGACAGGAGCTGGAAACACCATATATTTT.